This is a list of T cell receptor beta chains from one sample in a study of cytomegalovirus exposure and HLA in healthy donors. The protocol was immunoSEQ multiplex PCR, while the TCRdb copy is restricted to in-frame clones and leaves out a portion. The sample holds more than 85,000 clones, about 94% seen once. Sequenced input: PBMCs. The receptors stem from a woman aged 18-30 years in good health and CMV-seronegative. Both conserved end residues are part of each CDR3. A D gene is named only where the DNA matches it firmly. Only part of the rows carry a size: once, few, many, or a class if the clone is expanded.

v_gene	j_gene	d_gene	abundance	CDR3nt	CDR3aa
TRBV9	TRBJ2-1	TRBD2	NA	TGTGCCAGCAGCGTCCCCGCGGGGGAGTACAATGAGCAGTTCTTC	CASSVPAGEYNEQFF
TRBV27	TRBJ2-7	TRBD1	NA	TGTGCCAGCAGTCCAAGGACAGGGGGCTACGAGCAGTACTTC	CASSPRTGGYEQYF
TRBV19	TRBJ2-5	TRBD1	NA	TGTGCCAGTAGGGACAGGGAAATCCAAGAGACCCAGTACTTC	CASRDREIQETQYF
TRBV9	TRBJ2-7	TRBD2	NA	TGTGCCAGCAGCGTAGGGGCTAGCGGGACCTACGAGCAGTACTTC	CASSVGASGTYEQYF
TRBV9	TRBJ1-2	NA	NA	TGTGCCAGCAGCGTAGGGGGAGGGGATTATGGCTACACCTTC	CASSVGGGDYGYTF
TRBV14	TRBJ2-7	TRBD2	NA	TGTGCCAGCAGCCATCAGCGGGAGGGCCCTCACGAGCAGTACTTC	CASSHQREGPHEQYF
TRBV30	TRBJ2-4	TRBD1	NA	TGTGCCTGGGGGGACAGTGACATTCAGTACTTC	CAWGDSDIQYF
TRBV9	TRBJ1-2	TRBD1	NA	TGTGCCAGCAGCGGCGGTGACAGGGTGGGAACTGGCTATGGCTACACCTTC	CASSGGDRVGTGYGYTF
TRBV19	TRBJ2-7	NA	NA	TGTGCCAGTAGTCTAACAGGGAGCTCCTACGAGCAGTACTTC	CASSLTGSSYEQYF
TRBV4-3	TRBJ2-5	TRBD2	NA	TGCGCCAGCAGCCAAGACCAGGGCGGGGGAAAGACCCAGTACTTC	CASSQDQGGGKTQYF
TRBV5-4	TRBJ2-7	TRBD2	NA	TGTGCCAGCAGCCCTAGCGGGGGGGCGAGGGAGCAGTACTTC	CASSPSGGAREQYF
TRBV7-9	TRBJ2-1	TRBD2	NA	TGTGCCAGCAGCGTAGCTAGCGGGAGTCTCCATGAGCAGTTCTTC	CASSVASGSLHEQFF
TRBV25-1	TRBJ2-1	TRBD2	NA	TGTGCCAGCAGTGAGGGAGGGCGCATCCTCTCCTACAATGAGCAGTTCTTC	CASSEGGRILSYNEQFF
TRBV4-1	TRBJ2-7	TRBD2	NA	TGCGCCAGCAGCCCACAAGCGGGAGTACTGAGCTACGAGCAGTACTTC	CASSPQAGVLSYEQYF
TRBV4-1	TRBJ1-2	NA	few	TGCGCCAGCAGCCAAGATCAAGTGAGTTTCTATGGCTACACCTTC	CASSQDQVSFYGYTF
TRBV19	TRBJ2-7	TRBD2	NA	TGTGCCAGTAGTATACTTCCAACTAGCGGGAGGTACGAGCAGTACTTC	CASSILPTSGRYEQYF
TRBV2	TRBJ2-5	TRBD2	NA	TGTGCCAAGAAGCGGGACCCGCAAGAGACCCAGTACTTC	CAKKRDPQETQYF
TRBV25-1	TRBJ1-1	NA	NA	TGTGCCAGCTTACCCCCGACCCGCCTCGGGGGTTCTGAAGCTTTCTTT	CASLPPTRLGGSEAFF
TRBV10-1	TRBJ2-7	TRBD2	NA	TGCGCCAGCAGTGAGTCTACATCTAGCGGGATATTCGAGCAGTACTTC	CASSESTSSGIFEQYF
TRBV5-4	TRBJ2-7	NA	once	TGTGCCAGCAGCTTGGACGGGATAGAGCAGTACTTC	CASSLDGIEQYF
TRBV19	TRBJ2-3	TRBD1	NA	TGTGCCAGTAGTATTTTGGGACAGGGGGGAGATACGCAGTATTTT	CASSILGQGGDTQYF
TRBV4-3	TRBJ2-1	TRBD2	NA	TGCGCCAGCAGCCAAGATGCGGGGGGCCGGCTGAGCAATGAGCAGTTCTTC	CASSQDAGGRLSNEQFF
TRBV6-5	TRBJ1-1	TRBD1	NA	TGTGCCAGCACTTCATGGACAGGGCGCAACACTGAAGCTTTCTTT	CASTSWTGRNTEAFF
TRBV6-5	TRBJ2-3	NA	NA	TGTGCCACCTTGGGTCGGCAGGGCACAGATACGCAGTATTTT	CATLGRQGTDTQYF
TRBV7-6	TRBJ2-7	NA	NA	TGTGCCAGCAGCGATCCACAGGGTTACGAGCAGTACTTC	CASSDPQGYEQYF